This T cell receptor (beta chain) is drawn from a study of cytomegalovirus exposure and HLA in healthy donors. Study in general: Caucasian-associated ancestry cluster membership applied to about 80% of about 370 genotyped donors.

A remark on this clone: Its antigen remains unknown.

General observations from the study: A missense variant in DCLRE1C was later tied to TCR beta V- and J-gene trimming. What TCR beta sequences reportedly achieved was accurate prediction of HLA-A and HLA-B alleles in most subjects.

The germline V gene encodes CDR1 SGHAT and CDR2 FQNNGV. Trimming shortened V by 1 base and J by 5 bases, and 11 bases separated the two germline ends. The CDR3 totals 14 residues. PCR was performed using 60 Vbeta and 13 Jbeta primers. Authors' analysis steps: There were about 80 million unique TCR beta chains by a later count, and some 11 million of them were shared. Profiled with immunoSEQ multiplex PCR; TCRdb holds only in-frame clones, not every one. V, J and clone size are taken as reported in that table, and D and trimming were inferred from the DNA itself. The sample holds 150,000 to 200,000 clones; more than 60% are singletons and the top ten take roughly 7.1%.

The specimen sequenced was PBMCs. The gene calls are TRBV11-2 and TRBJ2-5; D might be TRBD2 (5 bases). This clonotype originated in a woman aged 40 to 55 in good health and CMV-seropositive. The CDR3 reads CASSLVRDGETQYF. CDR3 nucleotides: TGTGCCAGCAGCTTAGTCCGGGATGGGGAGACCCAGTACTTC.